This T cell receptor beta chain originates from a study of cytomegalovirus exposure and HLA in healthy donors. Study conclusions and caveats: TRBV6-2, TRBV6-3 and other indistinguishable V segments were excluded. Sequencing probably produced one cluster of sequence variants that were highly shared. Reported findings show TCR beta sequences accurately forecast HLA-A and HLA-B alleles in most subjects. With high specificity and sensitivity, the classifier reportedly diagnosed cytomegalovirus status.

J gave up 1 base and V 6 bases, and 2 bases lay outside the gene matches. This CDR3 region has 13 residues. CDR1 and CDR2 from the germline V gene are SGHAT and FQNNGV. 60 Vbeta and 13 Jbeta primers were used in PCR. The method was immunoSEQ multiplex PCR; TCRdb's version includes in-frame clones alone and lacks a portion of them. The profile shows 150,000 to 200,000 clones, approximately 71% of them singletons. Concerning this clone: The antigen is not known.

The chain is built from TRBV11-2 and TRBJ2-5; TRBD1 matches 7 bases. The sample comprised PBMCs. The clonotype comes from a man younger than 40 in good health and CMV-seropositive. The CDR3 sequence: CASRPGGQETQYF. Written as DNA, the CDR3 is TGTGCCAGCAGGCCAGGGGGCCAAGAGACCCAGTACTTC.